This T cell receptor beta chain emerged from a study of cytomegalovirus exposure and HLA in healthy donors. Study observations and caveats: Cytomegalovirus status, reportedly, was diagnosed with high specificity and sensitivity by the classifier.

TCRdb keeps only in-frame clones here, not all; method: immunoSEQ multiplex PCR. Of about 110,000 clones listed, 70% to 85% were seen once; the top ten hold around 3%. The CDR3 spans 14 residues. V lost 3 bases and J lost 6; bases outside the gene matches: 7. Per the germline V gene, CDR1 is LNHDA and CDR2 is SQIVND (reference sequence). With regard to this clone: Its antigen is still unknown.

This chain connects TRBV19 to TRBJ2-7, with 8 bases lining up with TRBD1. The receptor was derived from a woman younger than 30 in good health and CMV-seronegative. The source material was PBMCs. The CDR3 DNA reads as TGTGCCAGTAGTATGGGACAGGCTTACGGCGAGCAGTACTTC. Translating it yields CASSMGQAYGEQYF.